The entry below gives a single TCR beta chain sequence along with its context. This entry comes from a study of blood T cell repertoires in COVID-19. Clones were read by immunoSEQ multiplex PCR, and TCRdb kept only the in-frame ones, dropping some. Among about 70,000 clones listed, roughly 80% were seen once. The V and J ends lost 4 bases and 0 bases respectively, with 12 bases between them. The CDR3 length is 16 residues. Germline V CDR1 and CDR2: KGHSH, LQKENI. The sample taken for sequencing was peripheral blood. The chain employs TRBV18 and TRBJ1-4; D ambiguous. The clonotype comes from a man in his 70s who had recovered from COVID-19. The CDR3: CASSQTDATTNEKLFF. The CDR3 coding sequence is TGTGCCAGCTCACAAACAGACGCTACAACTAATGAAAAACTGTTTTTT.